One sample yielded the 12 T cell receptor beta chains listed below, sequenced in a study of T cells in tuberculosis. The protocol was immunoSEQ multiplex PCR, while the TCRdb copy is restricted to in-frame clones and leaves out a portion. The repertoire includes about 33,000 clones, just over 90% of them detected once, and more than 6% sits in the top ten. Time point here: new active TB diagnosis, blood taken before or within 7 days of starting treatment. The sequences come from PBMCs, collected at tuberculosis diagnosis. The receptors come from an adult with tuberculosis. Some clones in this sample may be carry-over from other donors' samples.

The chain is built from TRBV21-1 and TRBJ2-4; the D segment call TRBD1 is taken from the table without a DNA check. TRBV21-1 is deemed a pseudogene. The CDR3 spans 18 residues. In DNA form, the CDR3 reads TGTGCCAGCAGCAAAGGGGCTAAACAGGCTAGGCTGGGCAACATTCAGTACTTC. Protein: CASSKGAKQARLGNIQYF.

CDR3 DNA sequence: TGTGCCAGCAGCTTGGAGGGTCTAGCGGGTCGTCGGGAGCAGTACTTC. This translates into CASSLEGLAGRREQYF. The V gene is TRBV5-4, the J gene TRBJ2-7, with 8 nucleotides matching TRBD2. Trimming cost V 0 bases and J 7 bases; bases outside gene matches: 12. This CDR3 region has 16 residues. Germline V gene lookup returns CDR1 SGHNT and CDR2 YYREEE (reference sequence).

The chain carries TRBV11-2 and TRBJ1-6; D perhaps matches TRBD1 (5 bases). The CDR3 totals 14 residues. The germline gives CDR1 SGHAT, CDR2 FQNNGV. With 2 bases removed from V and 7 bases from J, the gap between germline ends came to 9 bases. The CDR3 reads CASSLPQENSPLHF. In DNA, the CDR3 is TGTGCCAGCAGCTTACCACAGGAGAATTCACCCCTCCACTTT.

This sequence joins TRBV5-1 and TRBJ1-3, with D uncertain. CDR1 is SGHRS and CDR2 is YFSETQ in the germline V gene. V lost 3 bases and J lost 7, with 14 bases in between. The length of the CDR3 is 14 residues. The CDR3 nucleotides read TGCGCCAGCAGCTCTGACGGCGGTCGGAACACCATATATTTT. Residues: CASSSDGGRNTIYF.

The chain uses TRBV2 and TRBJ1-2, with D possibly being TRBD1 (6 bases). Germline assignment: CDR1 SNHLY and CDR2 FYNNEI. Trimming took 4 bases from V and 0 from J, leaving 24 bases between them. The CDR3 contains 19 residues. The CDR3 sequence: CASSAATGSMKRANYGYTF. The CDR3 nucleotides read TGTGCCAGCAGTGCCGCCACAGGGTCGATGAAAAGAGCTAACTATGGCTACACCTTC.

The chain couples TRBV27 to TRBJ1-1; the match to TRBD1 covers 7 bases. In germline, CDR1 is MNHEY, CDR2 SMNVEV (reference sequence). The CDR3 loop spans 15 amino acids. Unmatched junction bases numbered 5, after V lost 0 bases and J lost 4 bases. CDR3: CASSLSGQPFTEAFF. The DNA for the CDR3 is TGTGCCAGCAGTTTATCGGGACAGCCATTCACTGAAGCTTTCTTT.

The chain couples TRBV2 to TRBJ1-6; TRBD1 might be the D (5 bases). CDR1 SNHLY and CDR2 FYNNEI come from the germline V gene. The CDR3 sequence is 15 residues long. The ends were cut back, 6 bases at V and 10 bases at J, with 19 bases in the middle. The CDR3 loop is CASSALTTGGSPLHF. CDR3 DNA: TGTGCCAGCAGCGCACTGACTACAGGAGGGTCACCCCTCCACTTT.

In this sample, this clone turned up a few times. This chain connects TRBV6-6 to TRBJ2-4; no firm D call. CDR3 size: 13 residues. Germline CDR1 MNHNY, CDR2 SVGAGI (reference sequence). V shed 4 bases and J shed 8 bases, with 12 bases lying between them. CDR3: CASSLWVEDIQYF. The CDR3 nucleotides are TGTGCCAGCAGTTTGTGGGTTGAGGACATTCAGTACTTC.

The genes are TRBV5-1 and TRBJ2-3, with 7 positions matching TRBD1. The V and J ends lost 4 bases and 1 base, in that order; junction bases with no gene match: 9. Germline V gene sequence: CDR1 SGHRS, CDR2 YFSETQ. This CDR3 comprises 16 residues. The CDR3 nucleotides are TGCGCCAGCAGCCCCTATTCCGGGACAGGCACAGATACGCAGTATTTT. It yields the protein CASSPYSGTGTDTQYF. Combining the CDR3 with reference TRBV5-1 and TRBJ2-3 gives the whole variable domain KAGVTQTPRYLIKTRGQQVTLSCSPISGHRSVSWYQQTPGQGLQFLFEYFSETQRNKGNFPGRFSGRQFSNSRSEMNVSTLELGDSALYLCASSPYSGTGTDTQYFGPGTRLTVL.

The V call is TRBV6-6, the J call TRBJ1-5; D perhaps matches TRBD1 (5 bases). Germline CDR1 MNHNY, CDR2 SVGAGI (reference sequence). Trimming took off 2 bases at V and 2 bases at J, with 13 bases between the two ends. CDR3 size: 16 residues. The CDR3 sequence: CASSYGGAYGNQPQHF. For the CDR3, the DNA is TGTGCCAGCAGTTACGGAGGGGCTTATGGCAATCAGCCCCAGCATTTT.

This clone was counted only a few times. The chain combines TRBV2 with TRBJ1-4; 10 positions match TRBD1. Germline V gives CDR1 SNHLY, CDR2 FYNNEI. CDR3 length equals 18 residues. V lost 2 bases, J lost 4 bases, and 10 bases stayed unmatched. Here the CDR3 DNA reads TGTGCCAGCAGTGAATTAAGGGACAGGGGACCCTTTAATGAAAAACTGTTTTTT. Amino acids: CASSELRDRGPFNEKLFF.

The rearrangement joins TRBV10-2 to TRBJ2-7, with D perhaps TRBD1 (7 bases). CDR1 and CDR2 from the germline V gene are WSHSY and SAAADI. This CDR3 is built from 15 residues. Trimming cost V 0 bases and J 4 bases, with 13 bases left between them. The CDR3 protein is CASSESDRAGYEQYF. CDR3 coding DNA: TGCGCCAGCAGTGAGTCAGACAGGGCGGGGTACGAGCAGTACTTC.